These 30 T cell receptor beta chains share one sample of origin, sequenced in a study of T cell repertoires in cytomegalovirus infection (dated by TCRdb to between 2018 and 2021). The antigens of these receptors remain unknown. This specimen's treatment or condition label, per the study, means: in vitro stimulation with specific CMV peptide epitopes to enrich CMV-specific T cells. The reads were generated on an Illumina HiSeq 1500. TCRdb ran its own pipeline on the public reads, namely fastp trimming at Q25 and MiXCR clone calling, and kept in-frame beta chains. Identical CDR3 protein sequences are pooled into one entry, listed with their most common genes and DNA. Within this sample are about 330,000 distinct CDR3 sequences, with about 35% of them counted one time only. Approximately 12% of the sample comes from the top ten. The material was cultured PBMCs, obtained from culture after CMV antigen stimulation. The receptors derive from a human donor in good health (CMV status not recorded). Some clones in this sample may be carry-over from other donors' samples.

A few counts support this clonotype. The chain links TRBV6-1 to TRBJ2-7; D gene unclear. Germline V gives CDR1 MNHNS, CDR2 SASEGT. V was trimmed by 5 bases and J by 0 bases, leaving 8 bases between them. The CDR3 runs to 13 residues. The CDR3, as DNA: TGTGCCAGCAGTCGACTGCGCTCCTACGAGCAGTACTTC. This sequence encodes CASSRLRSYEQYF.

The chain joins TRBV10-1 to TRBJ1-2; weak D call: TRBD1 (6 bases). Looked up from germline, CDR1 is WNHNN and CDR2 is SYGVQD (reference sequence). The germline V and J ends were trimmed by 4 bases and 3 bases, with 9 bases remaining between them. The CDR3 covers 13 residues. CDR3: CASSGGPDYGYTF. The CDR3 DNA sequence: TGCGCCAGCAGTGGGGGGCCGGACTATGGCTACACCTTC.

Note on this clonotype: A much larger clone differs from this one at a single base, so this may be a read error. This sequence joins TRBV4-2 and TRBJ2-7; 11 bases fit TRBD1. CDR3 size: 16 residues. CDR1 is LGHNA, CDR2 YNFKEQ, per germline. The V and J ends lost 1 base and 3 bases, in that order; junction bases with no gene match: 5. CDR3 protein: CASSQGMGTGGYEQYF. CDR3 DNA sequence: TGTGCCAGCAGCCAAGGGATGGGGACAGGGGGCTACGAGCAGTACTTC.

V is TRBV6-5 and J is TRBJ2-7; 9 nucleotides match TRBD1. The CDR3 runs to 14 residues. The ends lost 6 bases at V and 6 bases at J; junction bases unmatched: 9. Germline lookup yields CDR1 MNHEY and CDR2 SVGAGI. DNA of the CDR3: TGTGCCAGCAGAACAAGACAGGGGGTCGGCGAGCAGTACGTC. Translated, it gives CASRTRQGVGEQYV.

The table lists this clonotype with many counts. Germline and junction disagree at one end, which may indicate a read error. The V call is TRBV7-2, the J call TRBJ1-5; D perhaps matches TRBD1 (5 bases). Germline CDR1 is SGHTA and CDR2 is FQGNSA. CDR3 length equals 15 residues. The CDR3 reads CASNLEGRGDQPQHF. As DNA, the CDR3 is TGTGCCAGCAACTTAGAGGGAAGAGGGGACCAGCCCCAGCATTTT.

J is TRBJ1-1 and V is TRBV10-3; D uncertain. Germline values: CDR1 ENHRY, CDR2 SYGVKD. Between the trimmed V and J ends, which lost 4 bases and 0 bases, there was a span of 9 bases. This CDR3 is built from 14 residues. The CDR3 nucleotides read TGTGCCATCAGTGTGGGAGGGATGAACACTGAAGCTTTCTTT. This translates into CAISVGGMNTEAFF.

This chain links TRBV19 with TRBJ1-2, with D possibly TRBD1 on 5 matching bases. The CDR3 totals 13 residues. The V and J ends lost 10 bases and 10 bases respectively, with 22 bases between them. CDR1 is LNHDA, CDR2 SQIVND, per germline (reference sequence). CDR3 sequence: CATRGRGEVVYTF. CDR3 in DNA: TGTGCCACCCGAGGGAGGGGAGAAGTTGTCTACACCTTC. The entire variable domain, with the rest obtained from reference TRBV19 and TRBJ1-2, is as follows: DGGITQSPKYLFRKEGQNVTLSCEQNLNHDAMYWYRQDPGQGLRLIYYSQIVNDFQKGDIAEGYSVSREKKESFPLTVTSAQKNPTAFYLCATRGRGEVVYTFGSGTRLTVV.

This clonotype has a handful of counts. J is TRBJ1-2 and V is TRBV4-1; possible D gene TRBD1, 5 bases. Germline V gives CDR1 MGHRA, CDR2 YSYEKL. This CDR3 has 16 amino acids. V was shortened by 0 bases and J by 4 bases, with 15 bases between the two germline ends. The CDR3 DNA is TGCGCCAGCAGCCAAGAGGGGCCAGTGGGAACCTATGGCTACACCTTC. It yields the protein CASSQEGPVGTYGYTF.

V is TRBV12-3 or TRBV12-4 and J is TRBJ2-2; 7 nucleotides agree with TRBD2. The ends lost 0 bases at V and 7 bases at J; junction bases unmatched: 2. The CDR3 is 14 amino acids. CDR3 amino acids: CASSLASGFGELFF. CDR3 nucleotides: TGTGCCAGCAGTTTAGCTAGCGGGTTCGGGGAGCTGTTTTTT.

This clonotype was observed at least ten times. The chain links TRBV27 to TRBJ2-1; TRBD2 aligns across 13 bases. Germline lookup yields CDR1 MNHEY and CDR2 SMNVEV (reference sequence). The V segment lost 4 bases and the J segment 5 bases; nucleotides outside the gene matches: 8. The CDR3 loop spans 17 amino acids. The CDR3 DNA sequence: TGTGCCAGCAGTTACTTTCCGACTAGCGGGAGGCACAATGAGCAGTTCTTC. It codes for CASSYFPTSGRHNEQFF.

There are a few counts of this clonotype. V gene TRBV3-1 combines with J gene TRBJ2-5; D might be TRBD2 (6 bases). The CDR3 has 15 amino acids. Trimming cost V 0 bases and J 5 bases, with 13 bases left between them. In germline, CDR1 is LGHDT, CDR2 YNNKEL (reference sequence). CDR3 in amino acids: CASSQDDGSGETQYF. The CDR3 DNA follows: TGTGCCAGCAGCCAAGATGACGGGAGCGGTGAGACCCAGTACTTC.

The V call is TRBV5-1, the J call TRBJ2-5; 11 nucleotides agree with TRBD2. The length of the CDR3 is 17 residues. With V trimmed by 0 bases and J by 1 base, 5 bases remained unmatched. CDR1 is SGHRS, CDR2 YFSETQ, per germline. CDR3 nucleotides: TGCGCCAGCAGCTTGGCCGGGACTAGCGGACTCCAAGAGACCCAGTACTTC. Translated: CASSLAGTSGLQETQYF.

The chain recombines TRBV29-1 with TRBJ2-7, with 7 bases that match TRBD2. Per the germline V gene, CDR1 is SQVTM and CDR2 is ANQGSEA. This CDR3 has 16 amino acids. The CDR3 here is CRPLRLAVIRSYEQYV. Written as DNA, the CDR3 is TGCAGACCCCTTAGGCTAGCGGTGATCAGATCCTACGAGCAGTACGTC.

The sample holds many counts of this clonotype. The rearrangement joins TRBV7-2 to TRBJ2-5; the D is unclear. This CDR3 is built from 15 residues. With 1 base removed from V and 4 bases from J, the gap between germline ends came to 13 bases. CDR1 and CDR2 (germline): SGHTA, FQGNSA. The CDR3 coding sequence is TGTGCCAGCAGCTTAGATGGGGTCCATGGAGAGACCCAGTACTTC. This encodes CASSLDGVHGETQYF. Based on the CDR3 plus reference TRBV7-2 and TRBJ2-5, the full variable domain is GAGVSQSPSNKVTEKGKDVELRCDPISGHTALYWYRQSLGQGLEFLIYFQGNSAPDKSGLPSDRFSAERTGGSVSTLTIQRTQQEDSAVYLCASSLDGVHGETQYFGPGTRLLVL.

The chain links TRBV5-8 to TRBJ2-1, with TRBD2 matching 8 bases. With 5 bases clipped from V and 4 bases from J, the junction kept 11 bases outside the gene matches. CDR3 length equals 16 residues. Looked up from germline, CDR1 is SGHTS and CDR2 is YDEGEE. CDR3 loop: CASRYSGTRIYNEQFF. The CDR3 DNA is TGTGCCAGCAGATACTCCGGGACTAGGATTTACAATGAGCAGTTCTTC.

The rearrangement joins TRBV11-2 to TRBJ1-1, with D unclear. V gave up 2 bases and J gave up 1 base, with 8 bases separating them. The CDR3 sequence is 14 residues long. The germline V gene has CDR1 SGHAT and CDR2 FQNNGV. CDR3 nucleotide sequence: TGTGCCAGCAGCTTAATTCGGCAGAACACTGAAGCTTTCTTT. Its translation is CASSLIRQNTEAFF.

This chain uses TRBV20-1 with TRBJ2-1, with D perhaps assigned TRBD1 or TRBD2 (5 bases each). Trimming left V 4 bases short and J 6 bases short, with 10 bases between. The germline V gene encodes CDR1 DFQATT and CDR2 SNEGSKA (reference sequence). The CDR3 runs to 12 residues. The CDR3 bases are TGCAGTGCTACCCCGAGGGGCAATGAGCAGTTCTTC. This sequence encodes CSATPRGNEQFF.

In this sample, this clonotype turned up a few times. The chain is built from TRBV19 and TRBJ2-5; no clear D. Between the trimmed V and J ends, which lost 6 bases and 3 bases, there was a span of 14 bases. This CDR3 region has 14 residues. Germline values: CDR1 LNHDA, CDR2 SQIVND (reference sequence). CDR3: CASSFGGTKETQYF. The DNA for the CDR3 is TGTGCCAGTAGCTTCGGTGGAACAAAAGAGACCCAGTACTTC.

This clonotype showed up just once. V usage is TRBV10-3 and J usage is TRBJ1-5; the D gene is possibly TRBD1 (6 bases). The ends were cut back, 4 bases at V and 6 bases at J, with 16 bases in the middle. The CDR3 spans 15 residues. From germline, CDR1 is ENHRY and CDR2 SYGVKD. This CDR3 is CAISARGVGGQPQHF. CDR3 DNA: TGTGCCATCAGTGCTAGGGGGGTAGGGGGTCAGCCCCAGCATTTT.

This clonotype was observed a few times. V gene TRBV6-5 combines with J gene TRBJ1-1, with 7 bases matching TRBD1. The CDR3 contains 15 residues. V shed 1 base and J 2 bases; nucleotides not matched to a gene: 4. Germline V gene lookup returns CDR1 MNHEY and CDR2 SVGAGI. The CDR3: CASSYYRDSNTEAFF. The DNA for the CDR3 is TGTGCCAGCAGTTACTACCGGGACAGCAACACTGAAGCTTTCTTT.

This clonotype was observed a few times. V is TRBV7-8 and J is TRBJ2-5; TRBD2 aligns across 8 bases. The CDR3 runs to 15 residues. Germline-derived CDR1 and CDR2 are SGHVS and FQNEAQ. The trim removed 5 bases at V and 2 bases at J, leaving 7 bases unmatched. The CDR3 loop is CASSQGLVGQETQYF. CDR3 in DNA: TGTGCCAGCAGCCAGGGACTAGTGGGGCAAGAGACCCAGTACTTC.

The chain recombines TRBV3-1 with TRBJ1-4; 9 nucleotides match TRBD1. Germline CDR1 reads LGHDT; CDR2 reads YNNKEL (reference sequence). With 1 base clipped from V and 4 bases from J, the junction kept 10 bases outside the gene matches. This CDR3 has 18 amino acids. CDR3 bases: TGTGCCAGCAGCCAAGTCACACAGGGGGCCGGACGTAATGAAAAACTGTTTTTT. Protein sequence: CASSQVTQGAGRNEKLFF.

This clonotype was detected only a few times. The chain combines TRBV12-3 or TRBV12-4 with TRBJ1-1; D is uncertain. V was shortened by 6 bases and J by 6 bases, with 11 bases between the two germline ends. This CDR3 is 12 amino acids long. The CDR3 bases are TGTGCCAGCAGCCAAACCCGGGCTGAAGCTTTCTTT. This encodes CASSQTRAEAFF.

The count of this clonotype is one. The rearrangement uses TRBV11-2 and TRBJ2-3; 13 bases are shared with TRBD2. The CDR3 has 17 amino acids. Germline V lookup: CDR1 SGHAT, CDR2 FQNNGV. After removal of 2 bases from V and 6 bases from J, the junction contained 8 bases not matched to a gene. CDR3 nucleotides: TGTGCCAGCAGCTTATCGGCCGGACTAGCGGGAGCCGATACGCAGTATTTT. This translates into CASSLSAGLAGADTQYF.

This clonotype was recorded a few times. V is TRBV6-2 or TRBV6-3 and J is TRBJ2-2; a possible D gene is TRBD1 (7 bases). V was shortened by 4 bases and J by 4 bases, with 16 bases between the two germline ends. The CDR3 extends over 16 amino acids. CDR1 and CDR2 (germline): MNHEY, SVGEGT. DNA for the CDR3: TGTGCCAGCAGTTCCAGGGGGAGGACCTTCACCGGGGAGCTGTTTTTT. Residues: CASSSRGRTFTGELFF.

The J gene is TRBJ1-2, the V gene TRBV11-3; D is undetermined. This CDR3 region has 13 residues. The V end lost 2 bases, the J end lost 4 bases, and 8 bases lay between the germline ends. Germline CDR1 and CDR2: SGHNT and YENEEA. In DNA, the CDR3 is TGTGCCAGCAGCTTATTTAAGGGCTATGGCTACACCTTC. Residues: CASSLFKGYGYTF.

V and J are TRBV18 and TRBJ2-1; D possibly corresponds to TRBD1 (6 bases). The CDR3 consists of 15 residues. With 2 bases removed from V and 2 bases from J, the gap between germline ends came to 10 bases. Germline V gene data show CDR1 as KGHSH and CDR2 as LQKENI. The DNA for the CDR3 is TGTGCCAGCTCACCAGGGCCAGGGGCCTACAATGAGCAGTTCTTC. Translated: CASSPGPGAYNEQFF. Complete variable domain (other parts from reference TRBV18 and TRBJ2-1): NAGVMQNPRHLVRRRGQEARLRCSPMKGHSHVYWYRQLPEEGLKFMVYLQKENIIDESGMPKERFSAEFPKEGPSILRIQQVVRGDSAAYFCASSPGPGAYNEQFFGPGTRLTVL.

The V gene is TRBV20-1, the J gene TRBJ2-3, with D perhaps being TRBD1 or TRBD2 (6 bases each). CDR3 size: 14 residues. Germline assignment: CDR1 DFQATT and CDR2 SNEGSKA (reference sequence). The V end lost 7 bases, the J end lost 2 bases, and 16 bases lay between the germline ends. The chain's CDR3 is CSVDRRGNTDTQYF. CDR3 bases: TGCAGTGTCGACAGGCGCGGGAACACAGATACGCAGTATTTT.

This chain joins TRBV6-2 or TRBV6-3 and TRBJ1-1; weak D call: TRBD1 (5 bases). The CDR3 extends over 12 amino acids. Trimming cost V 5 bases and J 4 bases, with 8 bases left between them. Germline CDR1 and CDR2: MNHEY and SVGEGT. For the CDR3, the DNA is TGTGCCAGCAGTCAGGGATTCACTGAAGCTTTCTTT. It translates to CASSQGFTEAFF.

This clonotype was picked up a small number of times. The V call is TRBV28, the J call TRBJ1-2; D gene uncertain. Germline CDR1 and CDR2: MDHEN and SYDVKM. Trimming shortened V by 5 bases and J by 0 bases, and 19 bases separated the two germline ends. CDR3 length: 17 amino acids. CDR3 sequence: CASSLSRALDPNYGYTF. CDR3 sequence (DNA): TGTGCCAGCAGTCTTTCGAGGGCCCTCGACCCTAACTATGGCTACACCTTC.